This TCR beta chain comes out of a study of blood T cell repertoires in COVID-19. Study as a whole: T cells, B-cell-depleted T cells, or PBMCs provided the cDNA or gDNA that served as material.

Here immunoSEQ multiplex PCR was the method, and the copy in TCRdb shows in-frame clones only, minus some. The table has 110,000 to 150,000 clones, 86% seen once. In Cohort 3, a recovered donor had either two negative PCRs, clearance, or symptom resolution. The CDR3 is 15 amino acids. Trimming left V 1 base short and J 2 bases short, with 11 bases between. CDR1 is MNHEY and CDR2 is SVGAGI in the germline V gene. The chain recombines TRBV6-5 with TRBJ1-2; D is perhaps TRBD1 (6 bases). This receptor was taken from a man in his forties or fifties who had recovered from COVID-19. Input material: PBMCs or T cells enriched from blood (not recorded which). This chain's CDR3 is CASSYLDSTNYGYTF. CDR3 nucleotide sequence: TGTGCCAGCAGTTACTTGGACAGCACAAACTATGGCTACACCTTC.